This passage covers 21 T cell receptor beta chains from one sample sequenced in a study of blood T cell repertoires in COVID-19 (dated by TCRdb to 2019 to 2021). The method was the immunoSEQ multiplex PCR assay. The source is immuneACCESS, and TCRdb retained only in-frame sequences with V and J called. Part of the clones is not carried over; for the studies checked, unresolved V genes explain less than half of this, and the remainder is unexplained. The sample table shows fewer than 300,000 clones, and more than 75% are seen once. The ten most abundant clones make up 0.95% to 1% of the sample. Sequencing used peripheral blood. These receptors were collected from a woman aged 40 to 50 who had recovered from COVID-19.

This chain connects TRBV27 to TRBJ2-5; 8 nucleotides match TRBD2. With V trimmed by 4 bases and J by 6 bases, 7 bases remained unmatched. This CDR3 contains 14 residues. Per germline, CDR1 MNHEY and CDR2 SMNVEV (reference sequence). CDR3 amino acids: CASSSGLAQKTQYF. CDR3 nucleotides: TGTGCCAGCAGTTCAGGACTAGCTCAGAAGACCCAGTACTTC.

V gene TRBV7-2 combines with J gene TRBJ2-1; the match to TRBD1 covers 7 bases. Germline V lookup: CDR1 SGHTA, CDR2 FQGNSA. The CDR3 runs 17 residues. V was pared by 2 bases and J by 7 bases, with 14 bases of the junction left unmatched. The CDR3 sequence: CASSLKFARQGRNEQFF. Here the CDR3 DNA reads TGTGCCAGCAGCTTAAAGTTTGCGCGACAGGGTAGAAATGAGCAGTTCTTC.

The chain couples TRBV6-5 to TRBJ1-5; D gene uncertain. CDR1 and CDR2 (germline): MNHEY, SVGAGI. V was cut by 7 bases and J by 3 bases, with 13 bases left in between. The CDR3 has 14 amino acids. Here the CDR3 reads CASTRPGNNQPQHF. For the CDR3, the DNA is TGTGCCAGCACCCGTCCGGGGAACAATCAGCCCCAGCATTTT.

The chain is built from TRBV7-9 and TRBJ2-2, with D perhaps matching TRBD2 (6 bases). Per the germline V gene, CDR1 is SEHNR and CDR2 is FQNEAQ (reference sequence). This CDR3 region has 16 residues. With 3 bases removed from V and 3 bases from J, the gap between germline ends came to 14 bases. The CDR3 sequence: CASSFGGAADTGELFF. DNA of the CDR3: TGTGCCAGCAGCTTCGGCGGGGCCGCCGACACCGGGGAGCTGTTTTTT.

The rearrangement uses TRBV30 and TRBJ1-4; D remains unclear. The CDR3 spans 13 residues. Germline V gives CDR1 GTSNPN, CDR2 SVGIG (reference sequence). V lost 2 bases and J lost 7, with 11 bases in between. The CDR3 spells CAWSRGAPEKLFF. CDR3 nucleotide sequence: TGTGCCTGGAGTCGGGGTGCTCCTGAAAAACTGTTTTTT.

V gene TRBV2 combines with J gene TRBJ1-4; 9 nucleotides line up with TRBD1. This CDR3 spans 15 amino acids. Losses at the gene ends were 6 bases for V and 12 bases for J; bases not matched to a gene: 14. Per the germline V gene, CDR1 is SNHLY and CDR2 is FYNNEI. The CDR3 reads CASRPRQGQGSELFF. CDR3 nucleotide sequence: TGTGCCAGCAGACCGAGACAGGGACAGGGATCGGAACTGTTTTTT. Full variable domain (rest looked up from reference TRBV2 and TRBJ1-4): EPEVTQTPSHQVTQMGQEVILRCVPISNHLYFYWYRQILGQKVEFLVSFYNNEISEKSEIFDDQFSVERPDGSNFTLKIRSTKLEDSAMYFCASRPRQGQGSELFFGSGTQLSVL.

The chain recombines TRBV5-6 with TRBJ2-3, with 9 bases lining up with TRBD1. Germline V gene sequence: CDR1 SGHDT, CDR2 YYEEEE. The CDR3 loop spans 14 amino acids. Trimming took 0 bases from V and 9 from J; bases not matched to a gene: 5. CDR3 in amino acids: CASSLVTGQGTQYF. As DNA, the CDR3 is TGTGCCAGCAGCTTGGTCACAGGACAGGGGACGCAGTATTTT.

V usage is TRBV19 and J usage is TRBJ1-1; D is perhaps TRBD1 (5 bases). Germline CDR1 LNHDA, CDR2 SQIVND (reference sequence). The ends were cut back, 1 base at V and 11 bases at J, with 14 bases in the middle. CDR3 size: 13 residues. CDR3 residues: CASSIAGGGGAFF. The CDR3 region has the DNA TGTGCCAGTAGTATAGCGGGCGGTGGGGGGGCTTTCTTT. The whole variable domain, remainder taken from reference TRBV19 and TRBJ1-1, is DGGITQSPKYLFRKEGQNVTLSCEQNLNHDAMYWYRQDPGQGLRLIYYSQIVNDFQKGDIAEGYSVSREKKESFPLTVTSAQKNPTAFYLCASSIAGGGGAFFGQGTRLTVV.

This chain joins TRBV29-1 and TRBJ2-7; TRBD2 matches 7 bases. The germline CDR1 and CDR2 sequences are SQVTM and ANQGSEA. The length of the CDR3 is 14 residues. After removal of 4 bases from V and 7 bases from J, the junction contained 13 bases not matched to a gene. CDR3 in DNA: TGCAGCGTTGCTGCGGGCGGGAGTCTGGGGGAGCAGTACTTC. Its translation is CSVAAGGSLGEQYF.

V usage is TRBV6-5 and J usage is TRBJ2-5; TRBD1 is a possible D gene (6 bases). Trimming stripped 2 bases from V and 7 bases from J, with 11 bases between. Germline V gene lookup returns CDR1 MNHEY and CDR2 SVGAGI. CDR3 length equals 13 residues. CDR3 sequence: CASSYGDIGTQYF. The CDR3 DNA reads TGTGCCAGCAGTTACGGGGACATAGGGACCCAGTACTTC.

This clone was counted once. The V and J genes are TRBV9 and TRBJ2-6, with 7 bases matching TRBD1. CDR3 length: 15 residues. Germline CDR1 SGDLS, CDR2 YYNGEE. The trim removed 4 bases at V and 2 bases at J, leaving 3 bases unmatched. CDR3 sequence reads: CASSRGPAGANVLTF. CDR3 nucleotides: TGTGCCAGCAGCAGGGGGCCGGCTGGGGCCAACGTCCTGACTTTC.

The V gene is TRBV25-1, the J gene TRBJ1-3; TRBD1 might be the D (5 bases). The V end was cut by 8 bases, the J end by 0 bases, with 5 bases between. The length of the CDR3 is 12 residues. CDR1 MGHDK and CDR2 SYGVNS come from the germline V gene. The CDR3 here is CASGASGNTIYF. The DNA of the CDR3 is TGTGCCAGCGGGGCCTCTGGAAACACCATATATTTT.

The chain carries TRBV15 and TRBJ2-5, with a possible D match to TRBD1 (6 bases). V was trimmed by 4 bases and J by 1 base, leaving 7 bases between them. This CDR3 region has 13 residues. Germline V gives CDR1 LNHNV, CDR2 YYDKDF (reference sequence). The CDR3 DNA sequence: TGTGCCACCAGCACGGACAGCCAAGAGACCCAGTACTTC. Protein sequence: CATSTDSQETQYF. Drawing the rest from reference TRBV15 and TRBJ2-5, the complete variable domain is DAMVIQNPRYQVTQFGKPVTLSCSQTLNHNVMYWYQQKSSQAPKLLFHYYDKDFNNEADTPDNFQSRRPNTSFCFLDIRSPGLGDTAMYLCATSTDSQETQYFGPGTRLLVL.

The chain recombines TRBV5-1 with TRBJ1-4; TRBD1 matches 7 bases. V dropped 5 bases and J dropped 4; count of bases not matched to a gene: 14. Germline values: CDR1 SGHRS, CDR2 YFSETQ. The CDR3 loop spans 17 amino acids. The CDR3: CASRPTGDPRVNEKLFF. DNA for the CDR3: TGCGCCAGCAGACCCACAGGGGACCCGAGGGTTAATGAAAAACTGTTTTTT.

This chain joins TRBV2 and TRBJ1-1; 7 bases align to TRBD1. This CDR3 has 15 residues. Unmatched junction bases numbered 7, after V lost 2 bases and J lost 4 bases. The germline gives CDR1 SNHLY, CDR2 FYNNEI. The CDR3 reads CASSERGRSVTEAFF. As DNA, the CDR3 is TGTGCCAGCAGTGAAAGGGGGCGCTCAGTCACTGAAGCTTTCTTT.

This sequence joins TRBV5-1 and TRBJ2-7; 7 bases are a match to TRBD1. There are 13 residues in the CDR3. The germline CDR1 and CDR2 sequences are SGHRS and YFSETQ. Germline trimming cut 3 bases from V and 3 bases from J; bases unmatched to any gene: 3. CDR3: CASSSRQGYEQYF. CDR3 in DNA: TGCGCCAGCAGCTCCCGACAGGGCTACGAGCAGTACTTC.

The V call is TRBV10-3, the J call TRBJ2-2, with 16 nucleotides matching TRBD2. The germline gives CDR1 ENHRY, CDR2 SYGVKD. The ends lost 8 bases at V and 5 bases at J; junction bases unmatched: 2. This CDR3 comprises 15 residues. The CDR3 sequence is CAIRGLAGGTGELFF. The CDR3 nucleotides read TGTGCCATCCGGGGACTAGCGGGAGGGACCGGGGAGCTGTTTTTT.

V gene TRBV15 combines with J gene TRBJ1-5; the match to TRBD1 covers 10 bases. The J segment lost 8 bases and the V segment lost 2 bases, leaving 12 bases of the junction unmatched. The CDR3 contains 17 residues. CDR1 and CDR2 from the germline V gene are LNHNV and YYDKDF (reference sequence). CDR3 nucleotide sequence: TGTGCCACCAGCAGACCTAGACAGGGGGCGAGGGGTGAGCCCCAGCATTTT. It codes for CATSRPRQGARGEPQHF.

The V and J genes are TRBV30 and TRBJ2-7; maybe TRBD1 (6 bases). The CDR3 loop spans 15 amino acids. The ends were cut back, 6 bases at V and 4 bases at J, with 22 bases in the middle. Germline V gene data show CDR1 as GTSNPN and CDR2 as SVGIG (reference sequence). The CDR3 protein is CACRVAKQGRYEQYF. The CDR3 nucleotides read TGTGCCTGTCGTGTAGCGAAACAGGGCCGATACGAGCAGTACTTC.

This clone has just one count. J is TRBJ2-5 and V is TRBV11-3; 11 positions agree with TRBD1. This CDR3 is 15 amino acids long. V shed 0 bases, J shed 5 bases, and the junction held 2 bases outside the gene matches. Per germline, CDR1 SGHNT and CDR2 YENEEA. The CDR3 here is CASSLDGQGAETQYF. CDR3 nucleotides: TGTGCCAGCAGCTTAGACGGACAGGGGGCTGAGACCCAGTACTTC.

This chain joins TRBV6-2 or TRBV6-3 and TRBJ2-5; D might be TRBD1 (5 bases). The CDR3 is 15 amino acids. V was cut by 0 bases and J by 5 bases, with 13 bases left in between. Germline assignment: CDR1 MNHEY and CDR2 SVGEGT. The CDR3 nucleotides read TGTGCCAGCAGTTACTCGAGACAGAGCCGGGAGACCCAGTACTTC. This sequence encodes CASSYSRQSRETQYF.